The present T cell receptor (beta chain) was sequenced within a study of cytomegalovirus exposure and HLA in healthy donors. Overall study results and limits: A later analysis associated 16,951 TCR beta sequences with HLA alleles at a 0.05 false discovery rate. There were 150 or so TCR beta chains listed as cytomegalovirus-associated. Rare TCR sequences predominated, though certain public TCRs were found in many donors. Earlier analysis looked at TCR beta V segments, and most were productive about 90% or about 30% of the time.

For this clone: Its target is not known.

A multiplex PCR was run with 60 Vbeta primers and 13 Jbeta primers. TCRdb's copy holds only in-frame clones and misses some; the assay was immunoSEQ multiplex PCR. Counted here are about 120,000 clones, about 80% occurring once; the ten biggest clones make up 25% to 35%. The germline V gene encodes CDR1 SNHLY and CDR2 FYNNEI. The ends lost 4 bases at V and 3 bases at J; junction bases unmatched: 1. This CDR3 has 14 amino acids. V and J are TRBV2 and TRBJ2-1, with TRBD2 matching over 9 bases. The sequence was collected from a man aged 55 to 70 in good health and CMV-seropositive. What was sequenced was PBMCs. DNA of the CDR3: TGTGCCAGCAGTGGACTAGCGGACTACAATGAGCAGTTCTTC. As protein: CASSGLADYNEQFF.